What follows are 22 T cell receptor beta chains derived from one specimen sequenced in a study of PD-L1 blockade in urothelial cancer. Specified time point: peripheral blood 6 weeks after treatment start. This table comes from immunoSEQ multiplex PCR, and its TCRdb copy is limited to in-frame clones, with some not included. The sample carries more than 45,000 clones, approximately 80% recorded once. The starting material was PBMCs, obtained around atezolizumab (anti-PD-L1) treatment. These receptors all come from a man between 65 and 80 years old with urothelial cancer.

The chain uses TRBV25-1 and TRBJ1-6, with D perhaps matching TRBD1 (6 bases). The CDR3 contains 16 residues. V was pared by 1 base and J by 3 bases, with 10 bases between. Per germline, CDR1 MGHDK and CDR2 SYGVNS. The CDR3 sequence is CASSEWGGSYNSPLHF. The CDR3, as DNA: TGTGCCAGCAGTGAATGGGGGGGCAGCTATAATTCACCCCTCCACTTT.

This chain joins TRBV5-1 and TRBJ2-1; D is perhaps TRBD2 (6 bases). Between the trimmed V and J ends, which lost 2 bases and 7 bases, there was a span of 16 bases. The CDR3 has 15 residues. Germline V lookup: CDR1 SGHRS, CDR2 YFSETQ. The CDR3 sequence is CASSFGGLSGNEQFF. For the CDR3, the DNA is TGCGCCAGCAGCTTTGGGGGGTTGAGTGGGAATGAGCAGTTCTTC.

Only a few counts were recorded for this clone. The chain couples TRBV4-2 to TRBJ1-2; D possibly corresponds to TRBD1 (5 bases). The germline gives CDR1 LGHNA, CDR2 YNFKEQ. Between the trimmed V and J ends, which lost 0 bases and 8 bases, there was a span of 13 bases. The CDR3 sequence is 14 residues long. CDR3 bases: TGTGCCAGCAGCCAAGAAGGGGAATCTGAAGGCTACACCTTC. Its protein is CASSQEGESEGYTF.

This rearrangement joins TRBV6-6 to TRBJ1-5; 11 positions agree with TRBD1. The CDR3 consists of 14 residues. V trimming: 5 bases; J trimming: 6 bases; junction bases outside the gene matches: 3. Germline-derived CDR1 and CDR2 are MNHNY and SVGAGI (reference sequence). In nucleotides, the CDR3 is TGTGCCAGCAGTCCGGGACAGGGGGGTCAGCCCCAGCATTTT. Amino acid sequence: CASSPGQGGQPQHF.

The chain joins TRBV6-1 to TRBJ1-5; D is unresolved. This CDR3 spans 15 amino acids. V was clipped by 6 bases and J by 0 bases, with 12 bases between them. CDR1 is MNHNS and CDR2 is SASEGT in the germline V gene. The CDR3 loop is CASRRYPYSNQPQHF. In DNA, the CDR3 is TGTGCCAGCAGGCGTTATCCATATAGCAATCAGCCCCAGCATTTT.

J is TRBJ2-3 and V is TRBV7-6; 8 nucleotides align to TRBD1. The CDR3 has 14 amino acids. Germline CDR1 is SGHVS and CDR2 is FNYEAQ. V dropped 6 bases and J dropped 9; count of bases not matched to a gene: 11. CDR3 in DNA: TGTGCCAGCAGAAAAGGACAGGGCGAGAGGACGCAGTATTTT. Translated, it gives CASRKGQGERTQYF.

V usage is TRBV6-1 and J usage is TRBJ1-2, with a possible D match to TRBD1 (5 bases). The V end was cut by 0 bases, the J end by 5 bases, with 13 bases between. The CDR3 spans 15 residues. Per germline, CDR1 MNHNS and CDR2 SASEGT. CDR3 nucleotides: TGTGCCAGCAGTGAAGCCCCGGGACTTGATTATGGCTACACCTTC. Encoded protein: CASSEAPGLDYGYTF.

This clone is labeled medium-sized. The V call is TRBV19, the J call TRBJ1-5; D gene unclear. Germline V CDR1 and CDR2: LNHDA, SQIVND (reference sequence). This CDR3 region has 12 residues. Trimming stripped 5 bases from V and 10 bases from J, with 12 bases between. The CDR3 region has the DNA TGTGCCAGTAGTCCCGGTGTAGATCCCCAGCATTTT. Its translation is CASSPGVDPQHF.

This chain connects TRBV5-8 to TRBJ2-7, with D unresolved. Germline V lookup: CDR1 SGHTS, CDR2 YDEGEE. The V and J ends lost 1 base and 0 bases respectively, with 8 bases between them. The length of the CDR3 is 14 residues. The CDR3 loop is CASSLFTSSYEQYF. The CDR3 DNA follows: TGTGCCAGCAGCTTGTTCACGAGCTCCTACGAGCAGTACTTC.

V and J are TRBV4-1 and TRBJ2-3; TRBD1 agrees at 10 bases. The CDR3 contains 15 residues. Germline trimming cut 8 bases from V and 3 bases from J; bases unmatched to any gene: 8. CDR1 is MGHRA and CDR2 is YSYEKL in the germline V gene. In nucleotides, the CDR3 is TGCGCCAGCGATTGGGGACAGGGGAGGACAGATACGCAGTATTTT. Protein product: CASDWGQGRTDTQYF.

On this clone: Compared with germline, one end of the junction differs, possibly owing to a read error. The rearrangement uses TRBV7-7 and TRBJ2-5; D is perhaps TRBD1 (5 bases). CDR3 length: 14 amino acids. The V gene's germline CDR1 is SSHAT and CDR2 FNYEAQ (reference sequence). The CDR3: CASSRDRVQETQYF. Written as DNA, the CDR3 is TGTGCTAGCAGCCGAGACAGAGTCCAAGAGACCCAGTACTTC.

The CDR3 loop reads CASSLVQGAGANVLTF. CDR3 bases: TGCGCCAGCAGCTTGGTGCAGGGGGCCGGGGCCAACGTCCTGACTTTC. The V call is TRBV5-1, the J call TRBJ2-6; 8 bases line up with TRBD1. V shed 0 bases, J shed 4 bases, and the junction held 3 bases outside the gene matches. The CDR3 loop spans 16 amino acids. Germline values: CDR1 SGHRS, CDR2 YFSETQ. Full variable domain (outside the CDR3, taken from reference TRBV5-1 and TRBJ2-6): KAGVTQTPRYLIKTRGQQVTLSCSPISGHRSVSWYQQTPGQGLQFLFEYFSETQRNKGNFPGRFSGRQFSNSRSEMNVSTLELGDSALYLCASSLVQGAGANVLTFGAGSRLTVL.

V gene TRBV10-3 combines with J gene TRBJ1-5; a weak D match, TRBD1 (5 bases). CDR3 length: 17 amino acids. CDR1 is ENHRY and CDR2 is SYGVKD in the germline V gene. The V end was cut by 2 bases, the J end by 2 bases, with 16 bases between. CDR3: CAISEPATGDGNQPQHF. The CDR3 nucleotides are TGTGCCATCAGTGAGCCGGCGACGGGGGACGGCAATCAGCCCCAGCATTTT.

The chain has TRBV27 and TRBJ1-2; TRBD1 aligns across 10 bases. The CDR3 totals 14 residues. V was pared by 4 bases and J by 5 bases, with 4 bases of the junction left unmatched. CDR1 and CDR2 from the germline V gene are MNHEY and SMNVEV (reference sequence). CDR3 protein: CASSYGGQGYGYTF. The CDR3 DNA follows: TGTGCCAGCAGTTATGGGGGACAGGGGTATGGCTACACCTTC.

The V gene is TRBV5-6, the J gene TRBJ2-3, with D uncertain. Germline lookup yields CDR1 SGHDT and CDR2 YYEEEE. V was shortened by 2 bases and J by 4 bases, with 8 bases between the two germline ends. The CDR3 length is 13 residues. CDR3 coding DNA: TGTGCCAGCAGCTTAATCCCTGCAGATACGCAGTATTTT. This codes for CASSLIPADTQYF.

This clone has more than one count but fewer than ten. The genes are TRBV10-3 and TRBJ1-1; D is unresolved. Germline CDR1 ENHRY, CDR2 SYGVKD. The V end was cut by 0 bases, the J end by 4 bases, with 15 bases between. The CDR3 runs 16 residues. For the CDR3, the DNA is TGTGCCATCAGTGAGTCCGTGAAGTCAGGAATCACTGAAGCTTTCTTT. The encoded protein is CAISESVKSGITEAFF.

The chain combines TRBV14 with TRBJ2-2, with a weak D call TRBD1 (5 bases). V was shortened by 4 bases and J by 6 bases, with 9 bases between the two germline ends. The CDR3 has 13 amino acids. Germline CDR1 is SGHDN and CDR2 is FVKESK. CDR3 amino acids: CASSRQIAGELFF. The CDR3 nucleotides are TGTGCCAGCAGCCGACAGATCGCCGGGGAGCTGTTTTTT.

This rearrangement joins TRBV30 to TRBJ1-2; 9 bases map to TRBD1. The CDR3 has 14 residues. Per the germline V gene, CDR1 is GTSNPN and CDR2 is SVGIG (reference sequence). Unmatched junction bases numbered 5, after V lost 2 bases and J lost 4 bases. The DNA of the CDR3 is TGTGCCTGGAGTCACAGGGGGCAAATCTATGGCTACACCTTC. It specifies CAWSHRGQIYGYTF.

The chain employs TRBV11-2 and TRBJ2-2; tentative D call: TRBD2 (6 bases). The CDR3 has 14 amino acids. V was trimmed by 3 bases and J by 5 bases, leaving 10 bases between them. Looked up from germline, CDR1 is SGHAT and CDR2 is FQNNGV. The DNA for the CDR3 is TGTGCCAGCAGCTTCGACAGCGGGACCGGGGAGCTGTTTTTT. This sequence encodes CASSFDSGTGELFF.

CDR3 nucleotide sequence: TGCGCCAGCAGCGCAGACAGGGTTCTGAGGGCGGCAGATACGCAGTATTTT. This sequence encodes CASSADRVLRAADTQYF. The rearrangement links TRBV5-1 to TRBJ2-3; 7 nucleotides line up with TRBD1. This CDR3 has 17 residues. The germline V gene has CDR1 SGHRS and CDR2 YFSETQ. Trimming at V came to 4 bases and at J to 4 bases, leaving 15 bases not matched to a gene.

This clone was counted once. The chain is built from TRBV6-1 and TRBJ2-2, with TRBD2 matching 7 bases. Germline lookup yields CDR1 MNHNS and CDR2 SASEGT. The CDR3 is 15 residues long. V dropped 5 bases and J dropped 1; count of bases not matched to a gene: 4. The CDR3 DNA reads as TGTGCCAGCAGTCCAGCGGGATTGAACACCGGGGAGCTGTTTTTT. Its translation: CASSPAGLNTGELFF.

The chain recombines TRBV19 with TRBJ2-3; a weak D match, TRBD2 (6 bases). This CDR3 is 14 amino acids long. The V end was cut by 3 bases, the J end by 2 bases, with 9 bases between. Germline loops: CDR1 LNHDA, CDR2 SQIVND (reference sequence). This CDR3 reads CASSIQGLTDTQYF. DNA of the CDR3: TGTGCCAGTAGTATCCAGGGACTCACAGATACGCAGTATTTT.